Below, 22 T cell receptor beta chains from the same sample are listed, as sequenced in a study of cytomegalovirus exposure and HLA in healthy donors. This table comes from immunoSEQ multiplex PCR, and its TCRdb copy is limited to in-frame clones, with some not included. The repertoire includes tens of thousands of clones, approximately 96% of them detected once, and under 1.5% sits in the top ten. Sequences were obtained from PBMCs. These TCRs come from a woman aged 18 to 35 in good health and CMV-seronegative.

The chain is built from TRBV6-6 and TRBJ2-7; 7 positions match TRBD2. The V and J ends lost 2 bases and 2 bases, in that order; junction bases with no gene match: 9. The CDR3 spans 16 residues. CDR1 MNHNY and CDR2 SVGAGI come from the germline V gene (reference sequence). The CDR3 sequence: CASSYHLGREAYEQYF. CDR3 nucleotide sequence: TGTGCCAGCAGTTACCACCTTGGGAGGGAGGCCTACGAGCAGTACTTC.

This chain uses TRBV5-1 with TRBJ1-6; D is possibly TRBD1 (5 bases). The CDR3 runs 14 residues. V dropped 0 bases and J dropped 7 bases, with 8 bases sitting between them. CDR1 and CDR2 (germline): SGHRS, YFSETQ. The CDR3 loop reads CASSLVQENSPLHF. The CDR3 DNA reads TGCGCCAGCAGCTTGGTACAGGAGAATTCACCCCTCCACTTT. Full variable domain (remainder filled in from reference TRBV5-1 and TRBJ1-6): KAGVTQTPRYLIKTRGQQVTLSCSPISGHRSVSWYQQTPGQGLQFLFEYFSETQRNKGNFPGRFSGRQFSNSRSEMNVSTLELGDSALYLCASSLVQENSPLHFGNGTRLTVT.

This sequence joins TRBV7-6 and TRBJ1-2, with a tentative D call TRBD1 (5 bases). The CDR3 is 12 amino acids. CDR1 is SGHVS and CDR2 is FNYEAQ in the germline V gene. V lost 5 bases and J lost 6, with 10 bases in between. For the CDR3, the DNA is TGTGCCAGCAGCCCGGGACTCGATGGCTACACCTTC. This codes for CASSPGLDGYTF.

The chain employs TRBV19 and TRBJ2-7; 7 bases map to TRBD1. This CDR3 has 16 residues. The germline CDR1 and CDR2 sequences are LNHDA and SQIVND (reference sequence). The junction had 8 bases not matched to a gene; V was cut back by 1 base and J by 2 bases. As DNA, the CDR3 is TGTGCCAGTAGTATAGCCGGGACAGCGCCCGCCTACGAGCAGTACTTC. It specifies CASSIAGTAPAYEQYF.

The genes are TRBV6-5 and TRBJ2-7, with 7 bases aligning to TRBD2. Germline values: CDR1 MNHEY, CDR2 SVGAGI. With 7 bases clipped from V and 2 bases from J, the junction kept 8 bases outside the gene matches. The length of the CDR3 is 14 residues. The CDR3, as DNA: TGTGCCAGCACCATAGCGGGTGGGACCTACGAGCAGTACTTC. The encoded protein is CASTIAGGTYEQYF.

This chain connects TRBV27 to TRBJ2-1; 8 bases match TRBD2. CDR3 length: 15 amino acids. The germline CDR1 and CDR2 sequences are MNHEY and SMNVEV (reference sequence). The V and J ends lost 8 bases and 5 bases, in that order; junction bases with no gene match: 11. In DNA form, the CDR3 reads TGTGCCAGCTGCTCCGGGACTAGTGGCCACAATGAGCAGTTCTTC. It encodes CASCSGTSGHNEQFF.

CDR3 coding DNA: TGTGCCAGCAGAGCCCCAGGACAGTCGAACTATGGCTACACCTTC. Amino acid sequence: CASRAPGQSNYGYTF. The chain uses TRBV9 and TRBJ1-2; D perhaps matches TRBD1 (6 bases). CDR1 and CDR2 from the germline V gene are SGDLS and YYNGEE. V gave up 5 bases and J gave up 2 bases, with 16 bases separating them. There are 15 residues in the CDR3.

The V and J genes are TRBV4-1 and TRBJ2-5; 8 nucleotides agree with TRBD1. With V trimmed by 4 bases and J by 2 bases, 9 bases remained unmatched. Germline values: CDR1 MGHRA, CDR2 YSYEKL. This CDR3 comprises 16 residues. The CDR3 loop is CASSRSRDRPQETQYF. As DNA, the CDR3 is TGCGCCAGCAGCCGCTCCCGGGACAGGCCTCAAGAGACCCAGTACTTC.

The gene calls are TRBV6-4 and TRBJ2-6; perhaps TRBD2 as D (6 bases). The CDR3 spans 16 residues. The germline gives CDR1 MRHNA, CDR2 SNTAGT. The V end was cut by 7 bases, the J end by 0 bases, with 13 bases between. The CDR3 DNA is TGTGCCAGCACAAAGCGGGCGGCCTCTGGGGCCAACGTCCTGACTTTC. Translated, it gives CASTKRAASGANVLTF.

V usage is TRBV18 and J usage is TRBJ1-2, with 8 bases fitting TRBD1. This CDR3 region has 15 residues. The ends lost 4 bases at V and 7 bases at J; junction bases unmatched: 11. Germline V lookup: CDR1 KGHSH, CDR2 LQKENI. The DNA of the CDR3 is TGTGCCAGCTCACAACGGCAGGGGGCTAGGACTGGCTACACCTTC. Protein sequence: CASSQRQGARTGYTF.

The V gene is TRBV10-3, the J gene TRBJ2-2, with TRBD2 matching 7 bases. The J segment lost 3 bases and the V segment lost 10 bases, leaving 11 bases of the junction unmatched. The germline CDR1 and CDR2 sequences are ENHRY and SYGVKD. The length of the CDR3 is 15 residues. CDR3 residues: CATTQLAADTGELFF. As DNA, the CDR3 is TGTGCCACCACCCAGCTAGCGGCCGACACCGGGGAGCTGTTTTTT.

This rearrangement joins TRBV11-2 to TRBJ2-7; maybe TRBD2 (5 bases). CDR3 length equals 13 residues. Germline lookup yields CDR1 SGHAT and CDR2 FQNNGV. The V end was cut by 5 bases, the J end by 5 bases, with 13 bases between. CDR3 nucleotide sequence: TGTGCCAGCAGCACCCATGAGGGAAACGAGCAGTACTTC. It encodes CASSTHEGNEQYF.

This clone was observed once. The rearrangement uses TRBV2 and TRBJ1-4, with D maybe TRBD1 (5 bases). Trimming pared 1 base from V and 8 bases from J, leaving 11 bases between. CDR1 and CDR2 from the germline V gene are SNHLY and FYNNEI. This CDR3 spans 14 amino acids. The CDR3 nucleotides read TGTGCCAGCAGTGAAGTACAGGTAACGGAAAAACTGTTTTTT. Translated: CASSEVQVTEKLFF.

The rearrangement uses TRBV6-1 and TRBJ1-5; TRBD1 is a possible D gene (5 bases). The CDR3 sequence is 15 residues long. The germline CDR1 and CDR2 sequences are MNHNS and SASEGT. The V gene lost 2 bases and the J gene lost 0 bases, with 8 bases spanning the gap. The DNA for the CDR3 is TGTGCCAGCAGTGAATACGGGGGTAGCAATCAGCCCCAGCATTTT. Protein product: CASSEYGGSNQPQHF.

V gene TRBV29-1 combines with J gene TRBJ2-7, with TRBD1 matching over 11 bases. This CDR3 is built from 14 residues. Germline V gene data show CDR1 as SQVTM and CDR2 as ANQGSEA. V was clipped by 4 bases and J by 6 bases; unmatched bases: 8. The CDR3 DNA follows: TGCAGCGTTGGAGGACAGGGGGCGGTAACCGAGCAGTACTTC. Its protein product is CSVGGQGAVTEQYF.

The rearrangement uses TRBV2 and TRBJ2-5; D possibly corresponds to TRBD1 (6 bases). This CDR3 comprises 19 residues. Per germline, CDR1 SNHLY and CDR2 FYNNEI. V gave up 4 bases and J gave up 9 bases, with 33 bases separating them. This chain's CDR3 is CASSVLAPQTAGVFWAQYF. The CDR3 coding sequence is TGTGCCAGCAGTGTGTTGGCTCCCCAGACGGCAGGGGTATTTTGGGCCCAGTACTTC.

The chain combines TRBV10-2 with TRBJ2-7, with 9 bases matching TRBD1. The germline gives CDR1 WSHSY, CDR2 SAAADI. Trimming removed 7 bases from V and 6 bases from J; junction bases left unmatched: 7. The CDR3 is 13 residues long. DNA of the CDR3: TGCGCCAGCATTGGGACAGGGTACTCCGAGCAGTACTTC. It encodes CASIGTGYSEQYF.

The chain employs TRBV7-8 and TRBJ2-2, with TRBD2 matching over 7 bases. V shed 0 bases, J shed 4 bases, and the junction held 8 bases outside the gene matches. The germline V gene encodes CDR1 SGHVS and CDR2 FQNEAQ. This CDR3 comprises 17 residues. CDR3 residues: CASSLAGGRCATGELFF. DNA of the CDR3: TGTGCCAGCAGCTTAGCGGGGGGGAGATGTGCCACCGGGGAGCTGTTTTTT.

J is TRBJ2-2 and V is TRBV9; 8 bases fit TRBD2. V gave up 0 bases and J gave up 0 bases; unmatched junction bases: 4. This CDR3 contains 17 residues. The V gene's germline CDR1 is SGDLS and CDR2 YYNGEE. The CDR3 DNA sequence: TGTGCCAGCAGCGTAGCTCAGCGGGAGCCGAACACCGGGGAGCTGTTTTTT. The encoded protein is CASSVAQREPNTGELFF.

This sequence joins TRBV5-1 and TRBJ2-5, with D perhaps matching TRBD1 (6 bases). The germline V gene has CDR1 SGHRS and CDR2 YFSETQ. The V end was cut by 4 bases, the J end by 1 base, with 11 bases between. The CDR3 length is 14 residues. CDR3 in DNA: TGCGCCAGCAGCAAAGGGACACGCCAAGAGACCCAGTACTTC. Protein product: CASSKGTRQETQYF.

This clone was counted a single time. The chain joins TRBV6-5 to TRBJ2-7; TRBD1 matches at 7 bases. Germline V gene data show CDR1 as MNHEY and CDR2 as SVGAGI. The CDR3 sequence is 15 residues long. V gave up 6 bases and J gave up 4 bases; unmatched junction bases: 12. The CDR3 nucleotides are TGTGCCAGCAGCAGCCGGGACAGAGACCCATACGAGCAGTACTTC. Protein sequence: CASSSRDRDPYEQYF.

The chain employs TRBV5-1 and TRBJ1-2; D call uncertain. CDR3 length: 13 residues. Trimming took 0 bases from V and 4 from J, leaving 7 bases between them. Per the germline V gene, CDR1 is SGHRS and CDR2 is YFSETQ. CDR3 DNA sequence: TGCGCCAGCAGCTTGGACGTCGGCTATGGCTACACCTTC. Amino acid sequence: CASSLDVGYGYTF. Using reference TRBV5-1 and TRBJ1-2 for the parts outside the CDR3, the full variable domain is KAGVTQTPRYLIKTRGQQVTLSCSPISGHRSVSWYQQTPGQGLQFLFEYFSETQRNKGNFPGRFSGRQFSNSRSEMNVSTLELGDSALYLCASSLDVGYGYTFGSGTRLTVV.